This T cell receptor (beta chain) was recorded in a study of T cells expressing NK-cell markers. Overall study context: Out of eight donors sequenced, seven tested HCMV-seropositive and the remaining one seronegative.

The CDR3 is made up of 15 amino acids. TCRdb reworked the 5' RACE reads into one entry per CDR3 protein, no DNA. There are a few hundred thousand distinct CDR3 sequences in the sample, with around 5.2% held by the top ten. The sample comprised blood T cells: a sorted CD56 or NKG2C T cell subset, CD4+ or CD8+ T cells, or bulk PBMC T cells (not recorded which). J is TRBJ1-2 and V is TRBV12-1. TRBV12-1 is shown as a pseudogene. This clonotype was obtained from a man aged 18-70 years in good health. CDR3 region: CASSSPQAANYGYTF.